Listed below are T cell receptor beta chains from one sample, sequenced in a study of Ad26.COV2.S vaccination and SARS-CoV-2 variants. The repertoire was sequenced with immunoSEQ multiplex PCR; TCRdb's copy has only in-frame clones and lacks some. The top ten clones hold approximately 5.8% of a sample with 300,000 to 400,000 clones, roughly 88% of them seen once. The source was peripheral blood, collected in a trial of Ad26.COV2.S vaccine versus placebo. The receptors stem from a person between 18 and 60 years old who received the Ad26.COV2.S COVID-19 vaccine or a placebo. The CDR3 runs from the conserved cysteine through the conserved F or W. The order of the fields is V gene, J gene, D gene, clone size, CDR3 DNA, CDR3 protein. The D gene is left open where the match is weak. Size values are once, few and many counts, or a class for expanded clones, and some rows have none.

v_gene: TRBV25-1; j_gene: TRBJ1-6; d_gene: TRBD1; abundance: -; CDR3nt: TGTGCCAGCAGTGGAAGCGGGACAGGGAATTCACCCCTCCACTTT; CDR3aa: CASSGSGTGNSPLHF
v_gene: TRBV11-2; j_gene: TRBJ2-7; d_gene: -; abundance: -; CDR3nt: TGTGCCAGCAGCTTAGCTGGGGGAGAGCAGTACTTC; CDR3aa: CASSLAGGEQYF
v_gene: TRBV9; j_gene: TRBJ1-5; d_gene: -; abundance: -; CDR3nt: TGTGCCAGCAGCGCTGGGGGGGCGAAGGGCAATCAGCCCCAGCATTTT; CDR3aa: CASSAGGAKGNQPQHF
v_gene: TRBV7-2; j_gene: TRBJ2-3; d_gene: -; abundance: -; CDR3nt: TGTGCCAGCAGCTCATGGGGGACTTCTGAGGGGACGCAGTATTTT; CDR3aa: CASSSWGTSEGTQYF
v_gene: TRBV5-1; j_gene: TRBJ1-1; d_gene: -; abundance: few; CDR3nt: TGCGCCAGCAGACCACAGGCTAACACTGAAGCTTTCTTT; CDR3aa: CASRPQANTEAFF
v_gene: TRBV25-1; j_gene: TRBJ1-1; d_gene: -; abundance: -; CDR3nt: TGTGCCAGCAGTGACCGAGGGTACACTGAAGCTTTCTTT; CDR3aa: CASSDRGYTEAFF
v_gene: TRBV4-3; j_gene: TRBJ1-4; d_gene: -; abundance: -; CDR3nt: TGCGCCAGCAGCCACTCATGGGGAGACGGTGGTGAAAAACTGTTTTTT; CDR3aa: CASSHSWGDGGEKLFF
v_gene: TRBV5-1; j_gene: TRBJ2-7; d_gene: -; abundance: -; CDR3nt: TGCGCCAGCAGCTTGGGGGGTCAATCCTACGAGCAGTACTTC; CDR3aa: CASSLGGQSYEQYF
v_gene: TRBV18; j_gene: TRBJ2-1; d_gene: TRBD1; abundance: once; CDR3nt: TGTGCCAGCTCTGGGGACAGGGACTACAATGAGCAGTTCTTC; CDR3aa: CASSGDRDYNEQFF
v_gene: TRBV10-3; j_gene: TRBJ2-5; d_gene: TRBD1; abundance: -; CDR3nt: TGTGCCATCAGTGAGTCGGGACAGAACCAAGAGACCCAGTACTTC; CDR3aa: CAISESGQNQETQYF
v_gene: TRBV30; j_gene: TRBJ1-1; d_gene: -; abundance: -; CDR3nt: TGTGCCTGTAGCAGGGTCACAGCTTTCTTT; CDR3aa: CACSRVTAFF
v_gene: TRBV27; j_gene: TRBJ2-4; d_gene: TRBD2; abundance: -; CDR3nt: TGTGCCAGCATACCCCCGACTAGCCCCCCGACGCCCAAAAACATTCAGTACTTC; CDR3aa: CASIPPTSPPTPKNIQYF
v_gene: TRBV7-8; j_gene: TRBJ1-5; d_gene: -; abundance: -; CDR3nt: TGTGCCAGCAGCTCACAAGGGAGAAGTAGCAATCAGCCCCAGCATTTT; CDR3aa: CASSSQGRSSNQPQHF
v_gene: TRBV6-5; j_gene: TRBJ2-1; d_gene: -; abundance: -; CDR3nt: TGTGCCAGCAACGGCGGCAATGAGCAGTTCTTC; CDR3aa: CASNGGNEQFF
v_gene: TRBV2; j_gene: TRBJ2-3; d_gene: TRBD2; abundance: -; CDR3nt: TGTGCCAGCAGTCAAATTCGACTAGCGGGAGATGAGGATACGCAGTATTTT; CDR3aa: CASSQIRLAGDEDTQYF
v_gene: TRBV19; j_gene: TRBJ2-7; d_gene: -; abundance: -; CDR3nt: TGTGCCAGTAGTATAGGGGGGACCTCCTACGAGCAGTACTTC; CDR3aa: CASSIGGTSYEQYF